This T cell receptor beta chain was identified in a study of blood T cell repertoires in COVID-19. Assay: immunoSEQ multiplex PCR; the TCRdb copy retains only in-frame clones and omits some. In the table there are fewer than 250,000 clones, about four fifths of which are singletons. Trimming took 7 bases from V and 4 from J; bases not matched to a gene: 5. The CDR3 runs 13 residues. The receptor was derived from a woman in her 40s who had been exposed to COVID-19. The chain recombines TRBV12-3 or TRBV12-4 with TRBJ2-5; 8 bases line up with TRBD1. Specimen: PBMCs or T cells enriched from blood (not recorded which). CDR3 protein: CASTGGRGETQYF. DNA for the CDR3: TGTGCCAGCACAGGGGGCAGGGGAGAGACCCAGTACTTC.